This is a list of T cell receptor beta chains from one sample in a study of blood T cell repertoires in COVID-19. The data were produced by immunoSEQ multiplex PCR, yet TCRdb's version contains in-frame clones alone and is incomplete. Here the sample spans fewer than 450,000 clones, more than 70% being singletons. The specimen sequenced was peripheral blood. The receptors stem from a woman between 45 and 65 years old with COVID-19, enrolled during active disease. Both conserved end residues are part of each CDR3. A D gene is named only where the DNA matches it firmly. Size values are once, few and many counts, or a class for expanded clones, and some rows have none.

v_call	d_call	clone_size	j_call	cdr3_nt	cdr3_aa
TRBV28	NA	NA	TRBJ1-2	TGTGCCAGCAGTTTAGCGGGCCTTCGTGGCTACACCTTC	CASSLAGLRGYTF
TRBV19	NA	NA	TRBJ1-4	TGTGCCAGTAGTGTTATCGGAGGGGAGCATGAAAAACTGTTTTTT	CASSVIGGEHEKLFF
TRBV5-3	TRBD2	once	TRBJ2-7	TGTGCCAGAAGCTTTAAGGAGCGGGGGGGCTCCTACGAGCAGTACTTC	CARSFKERGGSYEQYF
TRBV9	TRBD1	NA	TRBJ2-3	TGTGCCAGCAGCGTTGAGGGGGCTAGCACAGATACGCAGTATTTT	CASSVEGASTDTQYF
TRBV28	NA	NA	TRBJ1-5	TGTGCCAGCGTGGTAGGGAGTGGCAATCAGCCCCAGCATTTT	CASVVGSGNQPQHF
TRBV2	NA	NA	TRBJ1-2	TGTGCCCGTTGGGGTACAGGGCCACTGGGTGGCTACACCTTC	CARWGTGPLGGYTF
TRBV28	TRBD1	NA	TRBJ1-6	TGTGCCAGCAGTTCAGCACAGGGGGCGGAATCCTCACCCCTCCACTTT	CASSSAQGAESSPLHF
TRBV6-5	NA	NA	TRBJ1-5	TGTGCCAGCAGTCAGACGCAGGGCCACAATCAGCCCCAGCATTTT	CASSQTQGHNQPQHF
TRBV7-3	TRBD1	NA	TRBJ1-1	TGTGCCAGCAGCTCTGACCCACTCGGACAGGGGAACACTGAAGCTTTCTTT	CASSSDPLGQGNTEAFF
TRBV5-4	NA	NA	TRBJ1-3	TGTGCCAGCAGCCCCCAGGCCTCTGGAAACACCATATATTTT	CASSPQASGNTIYF
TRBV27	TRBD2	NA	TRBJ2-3	TGTGCCAGCAGCGAGCTATCCCGGGACTACAAGTATTTT	CASSELSRDYKYF
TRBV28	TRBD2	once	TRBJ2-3	TGTGCCAGCAGTTTTAGGGCTGGGACTAGTCGGGTTGGTACGCAGTATTTT	CASSFRAGTSRVGTQYF
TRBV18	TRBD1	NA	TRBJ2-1	TGTGCCAGCTCACCGGGACAGGGGGTCTCCTACAATGAGCAGTTCTTC	CASSPGQGVSYNEQFF
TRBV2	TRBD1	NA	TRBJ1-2	TGTGCCAGCAGTCTAAGAAGGGAAACAGGGGAGGGCTACACCTTC	CASSLRRETGEGYTF
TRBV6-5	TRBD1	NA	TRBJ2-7	TGTGCCTCCAAGGGGGCGGACCACGAGCAGTACTTC	CASKGADHEQYF
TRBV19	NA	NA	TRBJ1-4	TGTGCCAGTACCTCAACCGGGGAGGACGGCGAAAAACTGTTTTTT	CASTSTGEDGEKLFF
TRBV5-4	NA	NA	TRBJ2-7	TGTGCCAGCAGCTTCGGAATTCCAGGGACCTACGAGCAGTACTTC	CASSFGIPGTYEQYF
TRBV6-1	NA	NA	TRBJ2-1	TGTGCCAGCAGTGAAAGCCCGCGGAAATACGCTGAGCAGTTCTTC	CASSESPRKYAEQFF
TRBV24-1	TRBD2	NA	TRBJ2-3	TGTGCCACCAGTGATTGGACTAGCGGGAGCACAGATACGCAGTATTTT	CATSDWTSGSTDTQYF
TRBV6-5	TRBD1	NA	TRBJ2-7	TGTGCCAGCGTGGGACAGGGCTACGAGCAGTACTTC	CASVGQGYEQYF
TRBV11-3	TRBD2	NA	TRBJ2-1	TGTGCCAGCAGCTTAGGGACTAGCGGGGTTTACAATGAGCAGTTCTTC	CASSLGTSGVYNEQFF
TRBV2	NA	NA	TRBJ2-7	TGTGCCAGCAGTGGGAGTCCCCACGCCTACGAGCAGTACTTC	CASSGSPHAYEQYF
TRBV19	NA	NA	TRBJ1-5	TGTGCCAGTAGTATTCAGTGGAGTGGCAATCAGCCCCAGCATTTT	CASSIQWSGNQPQHF
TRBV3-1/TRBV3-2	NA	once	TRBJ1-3	TGTGCCAGCAGCCCGTTGAGTCGGTCTGGAAACACCATATATTTT	CASSPLSRSGNTIYF
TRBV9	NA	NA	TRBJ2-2	TGTGCCAGCAGCGTAGCTAGTCACACCGGGGAGCTGTTTTTT	CASSVASHTGELFF
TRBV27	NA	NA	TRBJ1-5	TGTGCCAGCAGTTTTGGCGGGAGGGATCAGCCCCAGCATTTT	CASSFGGRDQPQHF
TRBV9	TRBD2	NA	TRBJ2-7	TGTGCCAGTATCGGGCGGGGGGGAACCTACGAGCAGTACTTC	CASIGRGGTYEQYF
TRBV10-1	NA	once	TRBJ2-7	TGCGCCAGCAGCAAAGGGGGTTCCTACGAGCAGTACTTC	CASSKGGSYEQYF
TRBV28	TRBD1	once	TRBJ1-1	TGTGCCAGCAGTTGGTCCGGCAGGGGGGACACTGAAGCTTTCTTT	CASSWSGRGDTEAFF
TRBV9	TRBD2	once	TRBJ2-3	TGTGCCAGCAGCCTCACTAGCGGGGGCCGGGATACGCAGTATTTT	CASSLTSGGRDTQYF
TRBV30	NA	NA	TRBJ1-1	TGTGCCTGGAGGGGGCTGGACAGCATGAACACTGAAGCTTTCTTT	CAWRGLDSMNTEAFF
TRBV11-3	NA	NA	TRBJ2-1	TGTGCCAGCAGCTTAGGAGAGTCGGCTGGCTGGAGGGAGCAGTTCTTC	CASSLGESAGWREQFF
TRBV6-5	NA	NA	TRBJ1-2	TGTGCCAGCAGTTATAACCCGGGACAACGAGGAGATGGCTACACCTTC	CASSYNPGQRGDGYTF
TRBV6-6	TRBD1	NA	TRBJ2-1	TGTGCCAGCAGCCCCGGGACAGGGAAGAATGAGCAGTTCTTC	CASSPGTGKNEQFF
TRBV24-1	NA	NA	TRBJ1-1	TGTGCCACCAGTGGGAGCCAGGGTCGAGCTTTCTTT	CATSGSQGRAFF
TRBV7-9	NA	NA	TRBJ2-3	TGTGCCAGCAGCTCCGGACTGATTCGAGACACAGATACGCAGTATTTT	CASSSGLIRDTDTQYF
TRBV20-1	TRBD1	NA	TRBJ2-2	TGCAGTGCTAGTTACCCAGGGGGCAACGGCGGGGAGCTGTTTTTT	CSASYPGGNGGELFF
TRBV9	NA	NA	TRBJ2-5	TGTGCCAGCAGCGTAGGCGGGGGCCCAGAGACCCAGTACTTC	CASSVGGGPETQYF
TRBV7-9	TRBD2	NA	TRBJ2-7	TGTGCCAGCAGCTCAGCAGGACTAGCGGGGGAGGTCGAGCAGTACTTC	CASSSAGLAGEVEQYF
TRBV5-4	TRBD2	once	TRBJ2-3	TGTGCCAGCAGCGCGGCTGAGCGGGGGTTCACAGATACGCAGTATTTT	CASSAAERGFTDTQYF
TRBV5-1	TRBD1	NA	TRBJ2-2	TGCGCCAGCAGGAGACCAGGGGGCACCGGGGAGCTGTTTTTT	CASRRPGGTGELFF
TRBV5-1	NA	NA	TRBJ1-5	TGCGCCAGCAGCTTAGGAGGGGAAAGCAATCAGCCCCAGCATTTT	CASSLGGESNQPQHF
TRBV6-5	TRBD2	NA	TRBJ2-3	TGTGCCAGCAGCGCGACTAGCGGGGCAGATACGCAGTATTTT	CASSATSGADTQYF
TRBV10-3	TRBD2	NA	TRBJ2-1	TGTGCCATCAGGTTTAGCGGGGGGGCACCCTATGAGCAGTTCTTC	CAIRFSGGAPYEQFF
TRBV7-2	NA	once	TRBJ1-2	TGTGCCAGCAGCTTAGTACGGACGGGAGCCGGCTACACCTTC	CASSLVRTGAGYTF
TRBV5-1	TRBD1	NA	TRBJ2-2	TGCGCCAGCAGCTTACAGGGGGCTGGCACCGGGGAGCTGTTTTTT	CASSLQGAGTGELFF
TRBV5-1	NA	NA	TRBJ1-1	TGCGCCAGCAGCACAACCCCAGGGGCCGCTGACACTGAAGCTTTCTTT	CASSTTPGAADTEAFF
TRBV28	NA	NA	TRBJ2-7	TGTGCCAGCAGTCGGACCGGGGGATATTACGAGCAGTACTTC	CASSRTGGYYEQYF
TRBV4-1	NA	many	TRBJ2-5	TGCGCCAGCAGCCAAGCCGGAGGTAGGGAGACCCAGTACTTC	CASSQAGGRETQYF
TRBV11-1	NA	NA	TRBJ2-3	TGTGCCAGCAGCTTGGGCTGGGATACGCAGTATTTT	CASSLGWDTQYF